The source of this T cell receptor (beta chain) is a study of identical twins. Study outcomes and limitations: Not following the same donors, the study drew its conclusions from cross-sectional statistical analysis.

This clonotype was detected a few times. What it binds is not known. A universal primer binding site was introduced by template switching. The final cDNA contained unique molecular identifiers. TCRdb reprocessed the 5' RACE reads with MiXCR, giving one entry per CDR3 protein. The table lists a few hundred thousand distinct CDR3 sequences, just under 10% of them singletons. CDR1 and CDR2 from the germline V gene are MDHEN and SYDVKM. This CDR3 has 14 amino acids. With 4 bases clipped from V and 7 bases from J, the junction kept 8 bases outside the gene matches. These data were likewise used in another study, on yellow fever vaccine responses in identical twins.

The TCR was taken from a woman under 30 in good health. V usage is TRBV28 and J usage is TRBJ2-7; TRBD2 aligns across 9 bases. Sequencing input: PBMCs. In DNA form, the CDR3 reads TGTGCCAGCAGTTGGGGACTAGCCATAAGTGAGCAGTACTTC. Encoded protein: CASSWGLAISEQYF.